One sample yielded the 5 T cell receptor beta chains listed below, sequenced in a study of spatial heterogeneity in lung cancer. Time point specified: sample taken at primary tumor resection. Sequencing covered unsorted whole RNA taken from tumor, nontumor lung or frozen PBMC. Using its own MiXCR run on the 5' RACE reads, TCRdb lists one record per CDR3 protein. This table has approximately 4,600 distinct CDR3 sequences, about 20% appearing once. Sequenced here: normal lung tissue next to the tumor, sampled at surgery. Receptors were obtained from a female donor with early-stage non-small cell lung cancer.

Many counts were recorded for this clonotype. The chain couples TRBV7-2 to TRBJ2-1, with a tentative D call TRBD1 (5 bases). Per the germline V gene, CDR1 is SGHTA and CDR2 is FQGNSA. Trimming pared 3 bases from V and 8 bases from J, leaving 8 bases between. CDR3 length equals 12 residues. CDR3 DNA: TGTGCCAGCAGCTTGTGGGGCGATGAGCAGTTCTTC. It encodes CASSLWGDEQFF. The variable domain in full, with the rest retrieved from reference TRBV7-2 and TRBJ2-1, is GAGVSQSPSNKVTEKGKDVELRCDPISGHTALYWYRQSLGQGLEFLIYFQGNSAPDKSGLPSDRFSAERTGGSVSTLTIQRTQQEDSAVYLCASSLWGDEQFFGPGTRLTVL.

This clonotype is medium-sized. The chain has TRBV28 and TRBJ2-7, with 9 bases identical to TRBD2. This CDR3 spans 13 amino acids. Germline V gene lookup returns CDR1 MDHEN and CDR2 SYDVKM. V was pared by 6 bases and J by 6 bases, with 6 bases of the junction left unmatched. The CDR3 DNA sequence: TGTGCCAGCAGCCGGACTAGCGCTCGCGAGCAGTACTTC. Residues: CASSRTSAREQYF.

This clonotype is termed medium-sized (0.01 to 0.1%). The chain employs TRBV20-1 and TRBJ2-3; no clear D gene. Trimming removed 0 bases from V and 4 bases from J, with 5 bases in between. CDR1 and CDR2 (germline): DFQATT, SNEGSKA (reference sequence). This CDR3 region has 12 residues. CDR3 DNA sequence: TGCAGTGCTAGAGATAGCCCAGATACGCAGTATTTT. It translates to CSARDSPDTQYF.

Sample share makes this clonotype medium-sized. The CDR3: CASSLGLGTKDTQYF. The CDR3 DNA follows: TGTGCCAGCAGCTTGGGACTAGGGACCAAGGATACGCAGTATTTT. The chain is built from TRBV7-2 and TRBJ2-3; TRBD2 matches 8 bases. The CDR3 contains 15 residues. V lost 3 bases and J lost 6; bases outside the gene matches: 8. Germline-derived CDR1 and CDR2 are SGHTA and FQGNSA.

This clonotype was detected a few times. An end of the junction does not agree with germline; a read error may underlie this. The chain combines TRBV6-2 or TRBV6-3 with TRBJ2-3; D gene ambiguous. Germline-derived CDR1 and CDR2 are MNHEY and SVGEGT. This CDR3 is 13 amino acids long. The CDR3 sequence is CASSRRPNTRGDF. Here the CDR3 DNA reads TGTGCCAGCAGTAGACGGCCAAACACGAGAGGAGATTTT.